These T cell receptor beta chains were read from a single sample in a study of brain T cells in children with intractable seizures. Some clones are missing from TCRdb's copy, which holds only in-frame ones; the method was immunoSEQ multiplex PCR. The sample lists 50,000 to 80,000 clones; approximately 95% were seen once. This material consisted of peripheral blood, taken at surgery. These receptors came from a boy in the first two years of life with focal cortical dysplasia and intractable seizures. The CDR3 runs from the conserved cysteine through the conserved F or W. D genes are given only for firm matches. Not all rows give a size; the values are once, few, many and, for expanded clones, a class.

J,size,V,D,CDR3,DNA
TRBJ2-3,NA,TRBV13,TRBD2,CASSLGLAATDTQYF,TGTGCCAGCAGCTTGGGACTAGCGGCCACAGATACGCAGTATTTT
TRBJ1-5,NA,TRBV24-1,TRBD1,CATSDLRGHQPQHF,TGTGCCACCAGTGATTTGAGGGGGCATCAGCCCCAGCATTTT
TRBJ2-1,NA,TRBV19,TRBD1,CASSIVLGSEDRGYNEQFF,TGTGCCAGTAGTATAGTATTAGGATCCGAGGACAGGGGCTACAATGAGCAGTTCTTC
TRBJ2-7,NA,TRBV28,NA,CASRARGVTGWHYEQYF,TGTGCCAGCAGAGCTCGAGGGGTGACAGGATGGCATTACGAGCAGTACTTC
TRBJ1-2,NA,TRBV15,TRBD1,CATSRERQGGYGYTF,TGTGCCACCAGCAGAGAACGACAGGGAGGGTATGGCTACACCTTC
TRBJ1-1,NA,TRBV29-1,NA,CSVAVNTEAFF,TGCAGCGTTGCAGTGAACACTGAAGCTTTCTTT
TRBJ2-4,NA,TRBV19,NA,CASNGLAKNIQYF,TGTGCCAGTAATGGTCTAGCCAAAAACATTCAGTACTTC
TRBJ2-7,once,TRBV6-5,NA,CASTPGGTHLYEQYF,TGTGCCAGCACTCCAGGGGGGACCCACCTCTACGAGCAGTACTTC
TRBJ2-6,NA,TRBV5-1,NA,CASSLEALSGANVLTF,TGCGCCAGCAGCTTGGAAGCGCTCTCTGGGGCCAACGTCCTGACTTTC
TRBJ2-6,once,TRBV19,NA,CASSIIRTGANVLTF,TGTGCCAGTAGTATTATAAGGACTGGGGCCAACGTCCTGACTTTC
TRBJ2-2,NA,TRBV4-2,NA,CASSQDLNTGELFF,TGTGCCAGCAGCCAAGACTTAAACACCGGGGAGCTGTTTTTT
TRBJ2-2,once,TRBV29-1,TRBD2,CSGVITTSGGLNTGELFF,TGCAGCGGGGTTATCACGACTAGCGGGGGACTGAACACCGGGGAGCTGTTTTTT
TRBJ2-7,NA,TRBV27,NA,CASSPRQESYEQYF,TGTGCCAGCAGTCCCCGACAGGAATCCTACGAGCAGTACTTC
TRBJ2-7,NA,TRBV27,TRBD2,CASSPLAGLTYEQYF,TGTGCCAGCAGTCCTTTAGCGGGATTAACCTACGAGCAGTACTTC
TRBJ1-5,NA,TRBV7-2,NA,CASSLALIRRRISNQPQHF,TGTGCCAGCAGCTTAGCGCTCATCAGGCGACGGATTAGCAATCAGCCCCAGCATTTT
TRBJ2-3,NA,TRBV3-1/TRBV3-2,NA,CASSQDNGGGTDTQYF,TGTGCCAGCAGCCAAGATAATGGCGGGGGCACAGATACGCAGTATTTT
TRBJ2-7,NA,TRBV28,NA,CASTLRQPYEQYF,TGTGCCAGCACGCTACGACAGCCCTACGAGCAGTACTTC
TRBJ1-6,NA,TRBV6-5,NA,CASSSGRDSPLHF,TGTGCCAGCAGTTCGGGAAGGGATTCACCCCTCCACTTT
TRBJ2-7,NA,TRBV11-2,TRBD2,CASSRGTSGDRYEQYF,TGTGCCAGCAGCCGAGGTACTAGCGGGGACAGGTACGAGCAGTACTTC
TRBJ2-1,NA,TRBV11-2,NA,CASSPEGPGYSYNEQFF,TGTGCCAGCAGCCCGGAGGGGCCCGGTTACTCCTACAATGAGCAGTTCTTC
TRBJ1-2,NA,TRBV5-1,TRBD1,CASSYRTGGYNYGYTF,TGCGCCAGCAGCTACCGGACAGGGGGATATAACTATGGCTACACCTTC
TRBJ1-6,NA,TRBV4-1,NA,CASSPGGNRRVRGSPLHF,TGCGCCAGCAGCCCGGGGGGGAACAGACGCGTCCGGGGTTCACCCCTCCACTTT